This T cell receptor (beta chain) was obtained from a study of molecular identifiers for immune sequencing clone quantification. Points from the study as a whole: Highly expanded clone sizes could be underestimated by identical TCR molecules sharing a barcode.

TCRdb called the PCR reads again in MiXCR, with one record for every CDR3 protein. This sample has roughly 320,000 distinct CDR3 sequences, with 24% found just once. Turning to this clonotype: Its antigen is as yet unknown. The conserved closing phenylalanine or tryptophan is absent in this CDR3, likely reflecting a read error.

This CDR3 region has 18 residues. The germline gives CDR1 DFQATT, CDR2 SNEGSKA (reference sequence). The chain joins TRBV20-1 to TRBJ1-1, with 11 bases matching TRBD1. The receptor's source is a human donor in good health. Some libraries in this study had Jurkat cell RNA spiked in. Input material: naive CD8+ T cells from blood, with Jurkat cell RNA spiked in. Documented subset: FACS-sorted CD8+CD4-CCR7+CD45RA+ naive T cells. The DNA of the CDR3 is TGCAGTGCCAGAGATCGGGGACAGGGGGGTTGGTTGGTCACTGAAGCTTTCTCT. Its protein product is CSARDRGQGGWLVTEAFS.